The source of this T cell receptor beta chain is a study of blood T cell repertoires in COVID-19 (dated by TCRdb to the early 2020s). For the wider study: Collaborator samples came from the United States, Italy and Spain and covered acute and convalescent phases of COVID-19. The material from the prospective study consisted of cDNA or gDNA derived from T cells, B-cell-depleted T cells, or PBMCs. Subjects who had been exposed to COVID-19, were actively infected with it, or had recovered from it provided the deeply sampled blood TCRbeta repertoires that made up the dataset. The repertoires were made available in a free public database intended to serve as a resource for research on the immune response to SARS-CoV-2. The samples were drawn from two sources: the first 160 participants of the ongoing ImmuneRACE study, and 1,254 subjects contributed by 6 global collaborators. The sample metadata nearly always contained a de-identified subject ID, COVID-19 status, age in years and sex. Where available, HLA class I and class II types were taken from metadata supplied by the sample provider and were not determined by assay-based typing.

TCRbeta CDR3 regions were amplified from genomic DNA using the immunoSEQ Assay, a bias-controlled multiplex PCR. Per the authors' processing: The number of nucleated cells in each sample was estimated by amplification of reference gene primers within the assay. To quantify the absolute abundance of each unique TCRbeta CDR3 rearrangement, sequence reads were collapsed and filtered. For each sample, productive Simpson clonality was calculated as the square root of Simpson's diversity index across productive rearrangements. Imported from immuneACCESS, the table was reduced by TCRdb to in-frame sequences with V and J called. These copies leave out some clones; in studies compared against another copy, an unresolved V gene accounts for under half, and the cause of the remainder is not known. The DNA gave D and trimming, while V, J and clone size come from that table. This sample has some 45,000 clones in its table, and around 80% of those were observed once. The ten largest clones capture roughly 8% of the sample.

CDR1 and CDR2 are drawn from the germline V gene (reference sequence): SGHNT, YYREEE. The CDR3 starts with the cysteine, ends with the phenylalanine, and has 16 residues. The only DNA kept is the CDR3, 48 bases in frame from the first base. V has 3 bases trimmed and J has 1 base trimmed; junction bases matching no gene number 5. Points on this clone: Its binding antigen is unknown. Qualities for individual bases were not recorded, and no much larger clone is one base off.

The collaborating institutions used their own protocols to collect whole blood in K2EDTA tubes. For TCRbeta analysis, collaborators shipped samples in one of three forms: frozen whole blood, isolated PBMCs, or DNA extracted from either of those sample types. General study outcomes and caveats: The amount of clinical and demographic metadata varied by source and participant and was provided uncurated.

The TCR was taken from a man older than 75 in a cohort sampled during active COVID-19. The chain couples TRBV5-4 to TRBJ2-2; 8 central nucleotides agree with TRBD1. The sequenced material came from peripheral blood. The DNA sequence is TGTGCCAGCAGCTCCGCCGGGACAGGGAACACCGGGGAGCTGTTTTTT. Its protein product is CASSSAGTGNTGELFF.